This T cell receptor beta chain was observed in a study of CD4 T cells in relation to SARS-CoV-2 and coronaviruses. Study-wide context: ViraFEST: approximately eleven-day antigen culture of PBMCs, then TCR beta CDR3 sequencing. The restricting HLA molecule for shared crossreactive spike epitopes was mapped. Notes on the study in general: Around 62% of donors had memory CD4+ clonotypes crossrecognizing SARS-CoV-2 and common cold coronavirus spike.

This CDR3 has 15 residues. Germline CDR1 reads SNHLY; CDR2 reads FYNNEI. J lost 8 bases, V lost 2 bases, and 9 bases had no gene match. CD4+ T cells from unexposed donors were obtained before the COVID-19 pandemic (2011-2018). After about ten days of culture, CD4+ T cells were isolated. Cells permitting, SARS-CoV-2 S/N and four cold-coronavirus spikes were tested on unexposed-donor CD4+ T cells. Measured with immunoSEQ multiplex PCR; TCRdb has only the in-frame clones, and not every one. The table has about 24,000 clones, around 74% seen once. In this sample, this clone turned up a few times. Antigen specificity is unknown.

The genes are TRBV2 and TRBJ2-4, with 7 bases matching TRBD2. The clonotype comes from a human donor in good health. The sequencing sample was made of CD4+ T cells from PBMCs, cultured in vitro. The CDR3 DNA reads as TGTGCCAGCAGTGAACGGAGGGAGGGCCCGTACATTCAGTACTTC. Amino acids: CASSERREGPYIQYF.